The clone carrying this T cell receptor beta chain was found many times. Sorting defined naive CD8 T cells as CD8+CD4-CCR7+CD45RA+. Methods described previously, with TCR primers listed, were used for bulk TCR libraries. TCRdb re-called the PCR reads through MiXCR, storing one row per CDR3 protein. The sample shows about 65,000 distinct CDR3 sequences, 17% of them seen only once. The data were obtained in a study of molecular identifiers for immune sequencing clone quantification. The wider study: RNA from roughly 21,000 or 96,000 naive CD8 cells was split five ways in replicates, with four sequenced.

The V gene's germline CDR1 is DFQATT and CDR2 SNEGSKA (reference sequence). V lost 0 bases and J lost 3, with 15 bases in between. The CDR3 length is 15 residues. Specimen: naive CD8+ T cells from blood, with Jurkat cell RNA spiked in. The subset denotes: FACS-sorted CD8+CD4-CCR7+CD45RA+ naive T cells. This sequence joins TRBV20-1 and TRBJ2-7, with D maybe TRBD2 (5 bases). The receptor's source is a human donor in good health. Some libraries in this study had Jurkat cell RNA spiked in. CDR3: CSARDRGTGYYEQYF. The CDR3 bases are TGCAGTGCTAGAGATCGGGGAACTGGGTACTACGAGCAGTACTTC.